This entry lists 17 T cell receptor beta chains sequenced from one sample in a study of post-analysis software for immune sequencing data. Findings and limits, study-wide: TRBV5-6, TRBV5-1 and TRBV20-1 belonged to a set of roughly 5 TRBV segments that were more frequent in patients than controls.

No antigens are known for them. Sequencing libraries made from TCR beta cDNA carried unique molecular identifiers. TCRdb reprocessed the PCR reads via MiXCR and lists one record per CDR3 protein. The repertoire has approximately 260,000 distinct CDR3 sequences, 36% of them found once; the top ten carry under 5.5%. Source material: blood. The source of these receptors is a girl between 10 and 17 years old with multiple sclerosis.

This clonotype was picked up many times. The V gene is TRBV5-1, the J gene TRBJ2-7, with TRBD1 matching over 8 bases. Trimming took 0 bases from V and 2 from J; bases not matched to a gene: 4. The CDR3 loop spans 15 amino acids. CDR1 is SGHRS and CDR2 is YFSETQ in the germline V gene. The chain's CDR3 is CASSLEGQETYEQYF. The CDR3 bases are TGCGCCAGCAGCTTGGAGGGACAGGAGACCTACGAGCAGTACTTC.

This chain connects TRBV19 to TRBJ2-7, with D unclear. Germline-derived CDR1 and CDR2 are LNHDA and SQIVND (reference sequence). The CDR3 spans 13 residues. V lost 10 bases, J lost 3 bases, and 16 bases lay in between. CDR3 bases: TGTGCCACCCCGGTGGGAAGAAACTACGAGCAGTACTTC. It encodes CATPVGRNYEQYF.

This clonotype was counted between two and nine times. V gene TRBV6-5 combines with J gene TRBJ1-5, with a tentative D call TRBD1 (5 bases). CDR1 is MNHEY, CDR2 SVGAGI, per germline. This CDR3 is 18 amino acids long. V was trimmed by 2 bases and J by 4 bases, leaving 21 bases between them. The CDR3 region is CASSYTGGVGVSNQPQHF. The CDR3 DNA reads as TGTGCCAGCAGTTACACTGGAGGGGTGGGGGTATCAAATCAGCCCCAGCATTTT.

This clonotype came up many times. The chain combines TRBV30 with TRBJ2-1, with no clear D. This CDR3 is 11 amino acids long. The V end was cut by 8 bases, the J end by 8 bases, with 13 bases between. Per the germline V gene, CDR1 is GTSNPN and CDR2 is SVGIG (reference sequence). The chain's CDR3 is CAVSDGYEQFF. The CDR3 DNA is TGTGCCGTAAGTGACGGGTATGAGCAGTTCTTC. Full variable domain (rest looked up from reference TRBV30 and TRBJ2-1): SQTIHQWPATLVQPVGSPLSLECTVEGTSNPNLYWYRQAAGRGLQLLFYSVGIGQISSEVPQNLSASRPQDRQFILSSKKLLLSDSGFYLCAVSDGYEQFFGPGTRLTVL.

This clonotype was recorded many times. The gene calls are TRBV29-1 and TRBJ2-3, with 11 bases lining up with TRBD2. Germline V lookup: CDR1 SQVTM, CDR2 ANQGSEA. This CDR3 is built from 14 residues. V gave up 8 bases and J gave up 5 bases; unmatched junction bases: 9. CDR3: CSLVTSGSGDTQYF. CDR3 nucleotide sequence: TGCAGCCTGGTAACTAGCGGGAGCGGAGATACGCAGTATTTT.

This clonotype has a count of ten or more. The gene calls are TRBV7-6 and TRBJ2-1; TRBD1 agrees at 7 bases. J gave up 6 bases and V 4 bases, and 9 bases lay outside the gene matches. CDR3 length equals 15 residues. CDR1 is SGHVS and CDR2 is FNYEAQ in the germline V gene. As DNA, the CDR3 is TGTGCCAGCAGCTCCAGGACAGGTTCGGGCAATGAGCAGTTCTTC. It specifies CASSSRTGSGNEQFF. The entire variable domain, with the rest obtained from reference TRBV7-6 and TRBJ2-1, is as follows: GAGVSQSPRYKVTKRGQDVALRCDPISGHVSLYWYRQALGQGPEFLTYFNYEAQQDKSGLPNDRFSAERPEGSISTLTIQRTEQRDSAMYRCASSSRTGSGNEQFFGPGTRLTVL.

This clonotype was seen more than once but under ten times. The V call is TRBV28, the J call TRBJ1-1; D gene uncertain. V was pared by 7 bases and J by 1 base, with 4 bases between. Germline loops: CDR1 MDHEN, CDR2 SYDVKM. This CDR3 comprises 11 residues. CDR3 sequence (DNA): TGTGCCAGCATCGAGAACACTGAAGCTTTCTTT. Translating it yields CASIENTEAFF.

This clonotype has ten or more counts. This chain uses TRBV28 with TRBJ2-5; 9 nucleotides align to TRBD1. Germline V CDR1 and CDR2: MDHEN, SYDVKM. The V segment lost 5 bases and the J segment 4 bases; nucleotides outside the gene matches: 2. The CDR3 totals 13 residues. CDR3 loop: CASSEGQGETQYF. The CDR3, as DNA: TGTGCCAGCAGTGAGGGACAGGGAGAGACCCAGTACTTC.

The V call is TRBV2, the J call TRBJ2-1; D not certain. Germline values: CDR1 SNHLY, CDR2 FYNNEI. This CDR3 has 13 amino acids. Trimming took 7 bases from V and 9 from J, leaving 16 bases between them. The CDR3 DNA follows: TGTGCCAGCAATGCAGGCAGTACGCGTGAGCAGTTCTTC. It codes for CASNAGSTREQFF.

This clonotype was seen ten or more times. The chain combines TRBV6-4 with TRBJ1-1; D possibly corresponds to TRBD1 (5 bases). The V gene lost 3 bases and the J gene lost 1 base, with 6 bases spanning the gap. The CDR3 has 13 residues. Germline V gene data show CDR1 as MRHNA and CDR2 as SNTAGT. The CDR3: CASSDRGNTEAFF. CDR3 DNA sequence: TGTGCCAGCAGTGATAGGGGGAACACTGAAGCTTTCTTT.

This clonotype showed up many times. The CDR3 region is CASSRIGTDNEQFF. The DNA of the CDR3 is TGCGCCAGCAGCCGTATCGGGACGGATAATGAGCAGTTCTTC. The chain is built from TRBV5-1 and TRBJ2-1; D could derive from TRBD1 or TRBD2 (5 bases each). V was clipped by 4 bases and J by 7 bases, with 15 bases between them. CDR3 length: 14 residues. Germline lookup yields CDR1 SGHRS and CDR2 YFSETQ. Complete variable domain (other parts from reference TRBV5-1 and TRBJ2-1): KAGVTQTPRYLIKTRGQQVTLSCSPISGHRSVSWYQQTPGQGLQFLFEYFSETQRNKGNFPGRFSGRQFSNSRSEMNVSTLELGDSALYLCASSRIGTDNEQFFGPGTRLTVL.

Here the CDR3 reads CASSLAIPGEYSYEQYF. The DNA for the CDR3 is TGTGCCAGCAGTTTAGCTATCCCAGGCGAGTATTCCTACGAGCAGTACTTC. The rearrangement links TRBV27 to TRBJ2-7; no firm D call. Germline CDR1 MNHEY, CDR2 SMNVEV (reference sequence). Trimming pared 2 bases from V and 1 base from J, leaving 18 bases between. The CDR3 extends over 17 amino acids.

As DNA, the CDR3 is TGCGCCAGCAGCCAACCCCCCAAAAGGGGATATCAGGGCCTCTATGGCTACACCTTC. This sequence encodes CASSQPPKRGYQGLYGYTF. V and J are TRBV4-1 and TRBJ1-2, with D possibly TRBD1 on 5 matching bases. Trimming removed 2 bases at V and 4 bases at J, with 26 bases between. The CDR3 has 19 amino acids. CDR1 MGHRA and CDR2 YSYEKL come from the germline V gene.

This clonotype has ten or more counts. The chain employs TRBV20-1 and TRBJ2-3; 8 positions agree with TRBD1. CDR1 and CDR2 from the germline V gene are DFQATT and SNEGSKA (reference sequence). Germline trimming cut 0 bases from V and 6 bases from J; bases unmatched to any gene: 11. CDR3 size: 16 residues. This chain's CDR3 is CSARDHESGGMDTQYF. CDR3 nucleotides: TGCAGTGCTAGAGATCACGAGTCAGGGGGCATGGATACGCAGTATTTT.

This clonotype was counted a few times. A read error may be the cause here, since a much bigger clone is one base away. The gene calls are TRBV5-1 and TRBJ2-1, with a weak D call TRBD2 (5 bases). The J call may be wrong; the DNA end is better matched by TRBJ2-7. CDR1 and CDR2 from the germline V gene are SGHRS and YFSETQ. CDR3 length: 15 amino acids. In DNA form, the CDR3 reads TGCGCCAGCGGCGACCGGACGGACTCCTACAATGAGCAGTACTTC. Its protein is CASGDRTDSYNEQYF.

Many counts were recorded for this clonotype. The chain employs TRBV10-3 and TRBJ2-6; D unclear. The V end was cut by 0 bases, the J end by 0 bases, with 9 bases between. There are 17 residues in the CDR3. The germline V gene encodes CDR1 ENHRY and CDR2 SYGVKD. The CDR3 here is CAISESGRSSGANVLTF. For the CDR3, the DNA is TGTGCCATCAGTGAGTCGGGCAGGTCCTCTGGGGCCAACGTCCTGACTTTC.

This clonotype came up many times. V usage is TRBV9 and J usage is TRBJ1-5; D call uncertain. This CDR3 comprises 15 residues. Trimming took 4 bases from V and 0 from J, leaving 11 bases between them. Germline V gene lookup returns CDR1 SGDLS and CDR2 YYNGEE. CDR3 in amino acids: CASSPESYSNQPQHF. For the CDR3, the DNA is TGTGCCAGCAGCCCTGAGAGCTATAGCAATCAGCCCCAGCATTTT. The entire variable domain, with the rest obtained from reference TRBV9 and TRBJ1-5, is as follows: DSGVTQTPKHLITATGQRVTLRCSPRSGDLSVYWYQQSLDQGLQFLIQYYNGEERAKGNILERFSAQQFPDLHSELNLSSLELGDSALYFCASSPESYSNQPQHFGDGTRLSIL.